Reported below is one T cell receptor (beta chain). What it binds is not known. The same CDR3 arises from other DNA sequences in this sample as well. These data originate in a study of cytotoxic CD8 clonotypes in ibrutinib-treated CLL. Overall study results and limits: On treatment, the uncommon public clonotypes contracted or remained stable. Baseline levels were approached again at progression, after clonality had risen at ibrutinib response.

The CDR3 spans 12 residues. The V gene end was trimmed by 4 bases and the J gene end by 4 bases; junction bases not matched to a gene: 0. Germline assignment: CDR1 SEHNR and CDR2 FQNEAQ (reference sequence). TCRdb's copy holds only in-frame clones and misses some; the assay was immunoSEQ multiplex PCR. The sample carries around 300,000 clones, around four fifths recorded once. The TCR was taken from a human donor with chronic lymphocytic leukemia. V and J are TRBV7-9 and TRBJ1-1; 7 bases agree with TRBD1. This material consisted of PBMCs, taken before ibrutinib treatment. CDR3 bases: TGTGCCAGCAGCTCAGGGGGCACTGAAGCTTTCTTT. Translating it yields CASSSGGTEAFF.